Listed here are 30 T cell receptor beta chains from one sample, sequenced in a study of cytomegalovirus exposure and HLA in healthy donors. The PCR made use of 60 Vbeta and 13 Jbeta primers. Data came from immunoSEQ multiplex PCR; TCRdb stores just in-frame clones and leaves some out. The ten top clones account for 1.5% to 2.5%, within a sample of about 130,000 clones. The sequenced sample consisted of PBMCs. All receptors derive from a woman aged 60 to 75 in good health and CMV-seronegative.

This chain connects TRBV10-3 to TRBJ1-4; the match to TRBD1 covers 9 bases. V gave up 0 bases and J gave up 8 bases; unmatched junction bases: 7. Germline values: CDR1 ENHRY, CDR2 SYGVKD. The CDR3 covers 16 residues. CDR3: CAISESGQGRNEKLFF. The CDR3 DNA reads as TGTGCCATCAGTGAGTCTGGACAGGGGAGAAACGAAAAACTGTTTTTT.

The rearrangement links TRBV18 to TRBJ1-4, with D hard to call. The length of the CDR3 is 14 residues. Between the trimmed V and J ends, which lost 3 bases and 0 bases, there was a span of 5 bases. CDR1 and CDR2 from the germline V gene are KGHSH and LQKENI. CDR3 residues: CASSPTSTNEKLFF. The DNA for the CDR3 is TGTGCCAGCTCACCGACATCAACTAATGAAAAACTGTTTTTT.

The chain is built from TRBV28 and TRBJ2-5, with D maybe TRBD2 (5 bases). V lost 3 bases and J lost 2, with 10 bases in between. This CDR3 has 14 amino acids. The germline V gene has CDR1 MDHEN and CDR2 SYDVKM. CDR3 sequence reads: CASSFAGRQETQYF. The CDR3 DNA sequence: TGTGCCAGCAGTTTCGCGGGCAGACAAGAGACCCAGTACTTC.

The CDR3 here is CATSRDPPYSNQPQHF. DNA for the CDR3: TGTGCCACCAGCAGAGATCCACCCTATAGCAATCAGCCCCAGCATTTT. The chain employs TRBV15 and TRBJ1-5; D gene uncertain. This CDR3 is 16 amino acids long. Trimming took 0 bases from V and 0 from J, leaving 9 bases between them. The germline V gene encodes CDR1 LNHNV and CDR2 YYDKDF (reference sequence).

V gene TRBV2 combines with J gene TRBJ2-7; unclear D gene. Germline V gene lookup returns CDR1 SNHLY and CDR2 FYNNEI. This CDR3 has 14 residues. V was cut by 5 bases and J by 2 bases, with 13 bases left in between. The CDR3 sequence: CASSTDTITYEQYF. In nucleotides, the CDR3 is TGTGCCAGCAGTACAGACACAATCACCTACGAGCAGTACTTC.

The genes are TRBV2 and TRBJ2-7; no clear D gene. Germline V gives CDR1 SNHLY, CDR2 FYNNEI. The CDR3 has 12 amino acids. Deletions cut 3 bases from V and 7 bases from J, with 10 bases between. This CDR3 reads CASSERAREQYF. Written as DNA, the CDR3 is TGTGCCAGCAGTGAGCGCGCGCGGGAGCAGTACTTC.

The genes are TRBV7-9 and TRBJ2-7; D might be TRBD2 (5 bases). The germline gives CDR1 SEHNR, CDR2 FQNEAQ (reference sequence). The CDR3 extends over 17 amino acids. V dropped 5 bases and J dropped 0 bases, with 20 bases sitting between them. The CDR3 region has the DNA TGTGCCAGCAGCAAAGGAGGTTTCGACGATTTCTCCTACGAGCAGTACTTC. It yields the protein CASSKGGFDDFSYEQYF.

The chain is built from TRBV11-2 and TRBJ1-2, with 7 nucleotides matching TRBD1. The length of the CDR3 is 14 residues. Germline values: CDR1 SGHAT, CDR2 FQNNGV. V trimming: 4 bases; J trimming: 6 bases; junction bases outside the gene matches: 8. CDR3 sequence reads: CASSSPAGGDGYTF. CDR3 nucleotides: TGTGCCAGCAGCTCCCCAGCAGGGGGAGATGGCTACACCTTC.

Here the CDR3 DNA reads TGTGCCAGCAGTTTTGGACTAGCGGTTCACACCGGGGAGCTGTTTTTT. It yields the protein CASSFGLAVHTGELFF. The chain combines TRBV27 with TRBJ2-2, with TRBD2 identical over 10 bases. CDR3 length: 16 residues. V lost 3 bases and J lost 3; bases outside the gene matches: 4. Germline assignment: CDR1 MNHEY and CDR2 SMNVEV (reference sequence).

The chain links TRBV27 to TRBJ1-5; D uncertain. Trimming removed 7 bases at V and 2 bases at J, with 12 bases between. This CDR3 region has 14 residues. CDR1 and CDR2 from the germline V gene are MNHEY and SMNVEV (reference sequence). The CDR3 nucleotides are TGTGCCAGCATCCGAGGGAGGGGCAATCAGCCCCAGCATTTT. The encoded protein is CASIRGRGNQPQHF.

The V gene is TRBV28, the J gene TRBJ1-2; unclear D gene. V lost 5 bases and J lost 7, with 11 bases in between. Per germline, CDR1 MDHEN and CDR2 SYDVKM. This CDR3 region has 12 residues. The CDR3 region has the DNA TGTGCCAGCAGTCCCGGGAAAAGTGGCTACACCTTC. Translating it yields CASSPGKSGYTF.

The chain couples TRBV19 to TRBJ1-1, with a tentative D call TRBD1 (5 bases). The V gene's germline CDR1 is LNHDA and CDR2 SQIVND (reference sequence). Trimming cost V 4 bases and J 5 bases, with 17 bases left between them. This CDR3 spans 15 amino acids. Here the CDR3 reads CASSNALRGGTEAFF. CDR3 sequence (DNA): TGTGCCAGTAGTAACGCTCTCCGGGGGGGGACTGAAGCTTTCTTT.

The CDR3 loop reads CAMGRDAQGSGNTIYF. CDR3 nucleotide sequence: TGTGCCATGGGGCGGGACGCTCAGGGCTCTGGAAACACCATATATTTT. This sequence joins TRBV10-3 and TRBJ1-3; tentative D call: TRBD1 (5 bases). This CDR3 contains 16 residues. V lost 9 bases and J lost 0, with 18 bases in between. Germline values: CDR1 ENHRY, CDR2 SYGVKD.

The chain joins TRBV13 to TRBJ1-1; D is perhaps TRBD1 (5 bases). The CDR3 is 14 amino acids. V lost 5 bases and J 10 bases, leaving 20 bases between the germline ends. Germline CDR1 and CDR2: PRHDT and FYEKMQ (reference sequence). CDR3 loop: CASSLGTALGGAFF. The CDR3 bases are TGTGCCAGCAGCCTCGGGACCGCCTTGGGGGGAGCTTTCTTT.

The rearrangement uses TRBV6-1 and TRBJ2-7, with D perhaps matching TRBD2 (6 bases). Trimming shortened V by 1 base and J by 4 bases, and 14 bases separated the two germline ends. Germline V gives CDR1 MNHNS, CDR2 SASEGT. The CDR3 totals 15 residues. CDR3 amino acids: CASSEGAARGYEQYF. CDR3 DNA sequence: TGTGCCAGCAGTGAAGGGGCGGCCCGGGGGTACGAGCAGTACTTC.

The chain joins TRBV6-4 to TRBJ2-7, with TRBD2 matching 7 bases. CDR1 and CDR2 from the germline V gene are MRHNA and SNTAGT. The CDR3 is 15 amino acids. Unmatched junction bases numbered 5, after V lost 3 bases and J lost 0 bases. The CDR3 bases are TGTGCCAGCAGTGAAGGAGCGGGGCACTCCTACGAGCAGTACTTC. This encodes CASSEGAGHSYEQYF.

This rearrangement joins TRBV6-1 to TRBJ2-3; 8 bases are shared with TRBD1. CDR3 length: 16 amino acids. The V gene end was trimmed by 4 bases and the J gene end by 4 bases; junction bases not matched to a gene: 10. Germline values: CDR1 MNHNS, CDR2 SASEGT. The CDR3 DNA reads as TGTGCCAGCAGTGGATCCTGGACAGGGTTATCAGATACGCAGTATTTT. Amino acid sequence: CASSGSWTGLSDTQYF.

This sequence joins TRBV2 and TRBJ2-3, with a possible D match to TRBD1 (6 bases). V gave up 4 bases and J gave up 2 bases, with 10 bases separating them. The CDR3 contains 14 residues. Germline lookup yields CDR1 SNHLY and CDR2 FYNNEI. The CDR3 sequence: CASSGQGITDTQYF. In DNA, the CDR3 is TGTGCCAGCAGTGGTCAGGGGATCACAGATACGCAGTATTTT.

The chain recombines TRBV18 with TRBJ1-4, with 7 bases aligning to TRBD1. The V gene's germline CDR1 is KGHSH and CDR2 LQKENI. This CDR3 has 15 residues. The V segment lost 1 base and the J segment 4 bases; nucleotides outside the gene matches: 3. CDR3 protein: CASSPRDSFNEKLFF. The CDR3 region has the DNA TGTGCCAGCTCACCACGGGACAGCTTTAATGAAAAACTGTTTTTT. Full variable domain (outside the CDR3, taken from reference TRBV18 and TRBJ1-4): NAGVMQNPRHLVRRRGQEARLRCSPMKGHSHVYWYRQLPEEGLKFMVYLQKENIIDESGMPKERFSAEFPKEGPSILRIQQVVRGDSAAYFCASSPRDSFNEKLFFGSGTQLSVL.

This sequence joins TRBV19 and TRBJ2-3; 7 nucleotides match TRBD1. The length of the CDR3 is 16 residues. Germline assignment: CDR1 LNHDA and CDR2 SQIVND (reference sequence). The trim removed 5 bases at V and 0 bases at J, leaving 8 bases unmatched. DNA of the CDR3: TGTGCCAGTAGTCCTGGGACAGCCACTAGCACAGATACGCAGTATTTT. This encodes CASSPGTATSTDTQYF. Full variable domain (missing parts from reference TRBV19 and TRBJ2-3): DGGITQSPKYLFRKEGQNVTLSCEQNLNHDAMYWYRQDPGQGLRLIYYSQIVNDFQKGDIAEGYSVSREKKESFPLTVTSAQKNPTAFYLCASSPGTATSTDTQYFGPGTRLTVL.

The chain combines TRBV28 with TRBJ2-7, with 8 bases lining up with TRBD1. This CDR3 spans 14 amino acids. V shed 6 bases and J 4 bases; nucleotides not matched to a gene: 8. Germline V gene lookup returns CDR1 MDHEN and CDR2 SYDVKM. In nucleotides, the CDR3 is TGTGCCAGCAGCACCACTCAGGGGGCTTACGAGCAGTACTTC. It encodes CASSTTQGAYEQYF.

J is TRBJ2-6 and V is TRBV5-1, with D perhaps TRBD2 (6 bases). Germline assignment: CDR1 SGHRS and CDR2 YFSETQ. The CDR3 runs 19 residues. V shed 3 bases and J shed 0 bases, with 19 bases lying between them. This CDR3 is CASSSPRGLRDSGANVLTF. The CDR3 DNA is TGCGCCAGCAGCTCCCCACGGGGACTTCGGGACTCTGGGGCCAACGTCCTGACTTTC.

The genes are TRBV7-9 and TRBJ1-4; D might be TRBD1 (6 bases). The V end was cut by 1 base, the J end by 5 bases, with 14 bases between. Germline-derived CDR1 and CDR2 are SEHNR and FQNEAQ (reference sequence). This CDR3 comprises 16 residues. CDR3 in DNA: TGTGCCAGCAGCTTAGTTTACGGGACACTGAATGAAAAACTGTTTTTT. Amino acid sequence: CASSLVYGTLNEKLFF.

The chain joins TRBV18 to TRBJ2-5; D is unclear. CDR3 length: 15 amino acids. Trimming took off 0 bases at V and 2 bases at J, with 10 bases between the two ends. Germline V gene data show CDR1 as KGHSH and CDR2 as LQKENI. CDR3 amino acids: CASSPPLGAQETQYF. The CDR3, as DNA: TGTGCCAGCTCACCACCACTGGGCGCACAAGAGACCCAGTACTTC.

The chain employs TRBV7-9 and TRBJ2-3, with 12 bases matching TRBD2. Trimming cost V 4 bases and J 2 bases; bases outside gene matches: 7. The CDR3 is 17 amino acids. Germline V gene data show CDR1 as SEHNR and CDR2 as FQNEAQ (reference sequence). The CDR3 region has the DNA TGTGCCAGCAGCTCGAGGGGGACTAGCGGGTACACAGATACGCAGTATTTT. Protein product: CASSSRGTSGYTDTQYF.

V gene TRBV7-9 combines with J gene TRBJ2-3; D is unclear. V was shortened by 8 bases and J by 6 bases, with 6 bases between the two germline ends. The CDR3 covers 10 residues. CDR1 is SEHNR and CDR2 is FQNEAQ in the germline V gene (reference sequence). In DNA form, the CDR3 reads TGTGCCAGCGCCGGGGATACGCAGTATTTT. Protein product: CASAGDTQYF.

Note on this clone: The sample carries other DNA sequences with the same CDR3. As DNA, the CDR3 is TGTGCCAGCAGCCAAGTAAGGGGTCTTGGTTCACCCCTCCACTTT. Translation: CASSQVRGLGSPLHF. The V gene is TRBV14, the J gene TRBJ1-6; possible D gene TRBD1, 5 bases. In germline, CDR1 is SGHDN, CDR2 FVKESK. CDR3 length equals 15 residues. V dropped 1 base and J dropped 9 bases, with 13 bases sitting between them. Together with reference TRBV14 and TRBJ1-6, the CDR3 gives the full variable domain: EAGVTQFPSHSVIEKGQTVTLRCDPISGHDNLYWYRRVMGKEIKFLLHFVKESKQDESGMPNNRFLAERTGGTYSTLKVQPAELEDSGVYFCASSQVRGLGSPLHFGNGTRLTVT.

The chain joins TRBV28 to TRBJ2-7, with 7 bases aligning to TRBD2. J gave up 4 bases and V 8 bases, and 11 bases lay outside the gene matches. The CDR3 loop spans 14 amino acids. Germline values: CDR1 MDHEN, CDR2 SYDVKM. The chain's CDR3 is CASVSGSGLYEQYF. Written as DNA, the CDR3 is TGTGCCAGCGTTAGCGGGTCAGGCCTTTACGAGCAGTACTTC.

CDR3 protein: CASSPFSGGALETQYF. The CDR3 nucleotides are TGTGCCAGCAGCCCCTTTAGCGGGGGGGCCCTTGAGACCCAGTACTTC. V and J are TRBV28 and TRBJ2-5; 11 positions match TRBD2. The CDR3 has 16 residues. CDR1 MDHEN and CDR2 SYDVKM come from the germline V gene. V gave up 6 bases and J gave up 5 bases; unmatched junction bases: 11.

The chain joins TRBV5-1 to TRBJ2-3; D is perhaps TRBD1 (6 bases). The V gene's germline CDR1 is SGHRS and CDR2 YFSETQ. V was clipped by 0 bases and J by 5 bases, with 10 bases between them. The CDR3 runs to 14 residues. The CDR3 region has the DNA TGCGCCAGCAGCTTGGGACAGGAGGAAGATACGCAGTATTTT. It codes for CASSLGQEEDTQYF.